This T cell receptor (beta chain) was captured in a study of response to subunit inactivated influenza vaccine listed by TCRdb under 2018. The study in broad terms: To follow how T cells responded to a trivalent subunit inactivated influenza vaccine, the researchers relied on deep quantitative profiling of the T cell receptor repertoire.

Library preparation used RT-PCR. The instrument given in TCRdb is Illumina HiSeq 2500. The public reads were reprocessed in TCRdb via fastp at Q25 and MiXCR, keeping in-frame beta chains. A single entry per CDR3 protein holds the most common genes and DNA from its merged rows. Across this sample there are roughly 540,000 distinct CDR3 sequences, with roughly 25% seen only once. The ten largest clones capture 2.5% to 3% of the sample. For this chain, trimming is 1 base at the V end and 2 bases at the J end, and the number of junction bases without a gene match is 11. From the germline V gene, CDR1 is SGHTA and CDR2 is FQGNSA. Counted from cysteine to phenylalanine, this CDR3 has 17 amino acids. The CDR3 DNA has 51 bases and is translated from base 1. Overall study outcomes, separate from this receptor: According to the authors, only a limited number of new T cells may be recruited by each seasonal influenza vaccination.

This clonotype occurred a few times. Its antigen is currently not known. No much larger clonotype is one base removed from it; base qualities were not supplied. These data also featured in a second study, about T cells expressing NK-cell markers. As the second paper documents: 5'RACE template switching, by which a universal primer site and unique molecular identifiers were added, was used to make TCR beta cDNA libraries. In sorted CD3+CD56+NKG2C+, CD3+CD56+NKG2C- and CD3+CD56-NKG2C+ T-cell subsets from 7 to 9 donors, TCR beta-chain repertoires were profiled. Seven of the eight sequenced donors were HCMV-seropositive and one was HCMV-seronegative. In several experiments an anti-gammadeltaTCR antibody was added to restrict sorting to alphabetaTCR-expressing T cells. In several donors, the dominant CD3+CD56+NKG2C+ clonotypes were found to rank among the top 10 CD8+ clonotypes and to make up about 1.0-7.0% of CD8+ T cells. Those dominant clonotypes were again the most abundant among CD3+CD56-NKG2C+ cells in a few donors, at about 28.3-60.1%. Whether the expanded NKG2C-expressing T cell clones were specific for HCMV antigens remained unclear. All eight donors whose samples were sequenced were randomly selected healthy volunteers, three of them men and five women. To determine HCMV serostatus, a commercial ELISA kit was used to detect HCMV-specific IgG in serum. Peripheral blood mononuclear cells were isolated from blood by Ficoll density gradient centrifugation. CD4+ and CD8+ T cells were isolated from PBMC by magnetic immunoseparation with Miltenyi isolation kits. Synthesis of cDNA was primed from the TCR beta constant segment and was followed by two consecutive PCR amplification steps. Sequencing of the libraries produced 2 x 150 bp reads on Illumina HiSeq 2000/2500, MiSeq or NextSeq. MIGEC handled demultiplexing of the reads and grouping by UMI, while MiTCR was used to assemble and quantify clonotypes. To remove erroneous sequences, TCR cDNA sequences were retained only when supported by two or more reads. The tcR package was used for downstream repertoire analysis, with clonotypes matched between fractions based on CDR3 nucleotide sequence plus V segment. VDJmatch was used to annotate antigen specificity against VDJdb, with one amino acid substitution allowed in CDR3.

The sequence was collected from a man aged 45-65 years who received an inactivated influenza vaccine. Donor details come from another sample of the same person, matched by shared clones. Recombination linked TRBV7-2 to TRBJ2-7; a stretch of 7 junction bases matches TRBD2. Sequences were derived from CD4+ T cells sorted from PBMCs, sampled approximately 13 days after vaccination. The sequenced DNA is TGTGCCAGCAGCTTAGGGAGTCGTTCAGCGGGAACCTACGAGCAGTACTTC. The encoded protein is CASSLGSRSAGTYEQYF.